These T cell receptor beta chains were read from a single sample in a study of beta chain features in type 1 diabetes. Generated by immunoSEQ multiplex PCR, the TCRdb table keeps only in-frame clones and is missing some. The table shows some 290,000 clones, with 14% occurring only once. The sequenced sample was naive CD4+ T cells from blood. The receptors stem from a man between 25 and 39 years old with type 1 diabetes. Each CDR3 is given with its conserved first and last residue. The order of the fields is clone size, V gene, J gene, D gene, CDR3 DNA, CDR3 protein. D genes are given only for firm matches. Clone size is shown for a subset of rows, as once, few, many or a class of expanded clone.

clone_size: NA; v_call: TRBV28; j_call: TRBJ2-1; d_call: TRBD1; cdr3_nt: TGTGCCAGCAGATTCAACGCGGGGGGACAGGGGATGGGGGAGCAGTTCTTC; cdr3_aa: CASRFNAGGQGMGEQFF
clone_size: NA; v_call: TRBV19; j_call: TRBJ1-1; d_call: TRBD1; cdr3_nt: TGTGCCAGTAGTGCTGGACAGGGGGTTTCGACTGAAGCTTTCTTT; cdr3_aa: CASSAGQGVSTEAFF
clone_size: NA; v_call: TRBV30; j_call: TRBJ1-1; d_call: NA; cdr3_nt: TGTGCCTGGAGGAGGGGGAGGGACACTGAAGCTTTCTTT; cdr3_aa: CAWRRGRDTEAFF
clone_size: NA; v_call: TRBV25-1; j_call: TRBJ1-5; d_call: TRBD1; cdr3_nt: TGTGCCAGCAGTGGGACAGGGGGCACCCAGCCCCAGCATTTT; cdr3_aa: CASSGTGGTQPQHF
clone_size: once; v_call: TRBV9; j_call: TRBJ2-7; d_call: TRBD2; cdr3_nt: TGTGCCAGCAGCGGGGGGCTAGCGGGCTCCTACGAGCAGTACTTC; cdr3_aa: CASSGGLAGSYEQYF
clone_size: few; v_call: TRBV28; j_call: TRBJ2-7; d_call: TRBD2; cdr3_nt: TGTGCCAGCAGTTTAGATGGGACTAGCGGGAGCTACGAGCAGTACTTC; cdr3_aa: CASSLDGTSGSYEQYF
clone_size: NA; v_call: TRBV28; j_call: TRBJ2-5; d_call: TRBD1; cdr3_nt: TGTGCCAGCAACAGGGGTTGGGAGACCCAGTACTTC; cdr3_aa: CASNRGWETQYF
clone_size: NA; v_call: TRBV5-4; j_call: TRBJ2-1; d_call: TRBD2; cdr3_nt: TGTGCCAGCAGCTTTACCACTAGCGCCTACAATGAGCAGTTCTTC; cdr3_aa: CASSFTTSAYNEQFF
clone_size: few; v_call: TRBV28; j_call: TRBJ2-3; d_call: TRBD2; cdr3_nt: TGTGCCAGCGATAGCGGGAGCACAGATACGCAGTATTTT; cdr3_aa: CASDSGSTDTQYF
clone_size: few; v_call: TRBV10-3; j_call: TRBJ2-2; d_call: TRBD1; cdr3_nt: TGTGCCATCAGTCCGAGACAGGGCAACACCGGGGAGCTGTTTTTT; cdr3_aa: CAISPRQGNTGELFF
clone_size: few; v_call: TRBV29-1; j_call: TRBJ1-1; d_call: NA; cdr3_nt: TGCAGCGTTGAGCTTCAGGGCGGGGGCACTGAAGCTTTCTTT; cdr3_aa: CSVELQGGGTEAFF
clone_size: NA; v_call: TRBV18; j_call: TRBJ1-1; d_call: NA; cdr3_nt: TGTGCCAGCTCACCACGCCAGGGGCCTCTCATGAACACTGAAGCTTTCTTT; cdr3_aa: CASSPRQGPLMNTEAFF
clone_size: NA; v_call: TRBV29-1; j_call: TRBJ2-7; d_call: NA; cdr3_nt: TGCAGCGTTGTCGGGAACGAGCAGTACTTC; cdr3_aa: CSVVGNEQYF
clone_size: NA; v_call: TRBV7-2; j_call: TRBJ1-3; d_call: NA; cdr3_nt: TGTGCCAGCAGCTCTGGACACGCGATCGGAAACACCATATATTTT; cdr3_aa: CASSSGHAIGNTIYF
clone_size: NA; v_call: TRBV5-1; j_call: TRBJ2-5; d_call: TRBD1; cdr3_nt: TGCGCCAGCAGCACCGGACAGGCCAACCGGAAGACCCAGTACTTC; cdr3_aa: CASSTGQANRKTQYF
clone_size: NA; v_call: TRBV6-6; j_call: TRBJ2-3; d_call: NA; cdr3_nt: TGTGCCAGCAGTACATCTAGCACAGATACGCAGTATTTT; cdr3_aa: CASSTSSTDTQYF
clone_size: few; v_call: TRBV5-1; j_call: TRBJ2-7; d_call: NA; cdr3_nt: TGCGCCAGCAGCTTGGATCGGACTCCCGGACACGAGCAGTACTTC; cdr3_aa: CASSLDRTPGHEQYF
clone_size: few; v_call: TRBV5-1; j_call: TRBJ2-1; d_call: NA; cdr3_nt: TGCGCCAGCAGCTTGACGGGTGACTCCTACAATGAGCAGTTCTTC; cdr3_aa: CASSLTGDSYNEQFF
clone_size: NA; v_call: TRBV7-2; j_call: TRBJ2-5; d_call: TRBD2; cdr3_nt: TGTGCCAGCAGCTTAGTAAGGCGGGAGGGTAGGGAGACCCAGTACTTC; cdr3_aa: CASSLVRREGRETQYF
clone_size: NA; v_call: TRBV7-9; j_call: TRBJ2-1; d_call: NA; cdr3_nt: TGTGCCAGCAGCTTATTGGCAGGCAATGAGCAGTTCTTC; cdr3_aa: CASSLLAGNEQFF
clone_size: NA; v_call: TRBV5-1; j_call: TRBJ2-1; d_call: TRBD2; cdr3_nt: TGCGCCAGCAGCTACATTAGCGGGAGGCAATCCTACAATGAGCAGTTCTTC; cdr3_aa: CASSYISGRQSYNEQFF
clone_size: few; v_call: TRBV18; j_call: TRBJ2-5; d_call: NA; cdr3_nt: TGTGCCAGCTCACCGGGTTATGGGGCCGAGGAGACCCAGTACTTC; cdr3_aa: CASSPGYGAEETQYF
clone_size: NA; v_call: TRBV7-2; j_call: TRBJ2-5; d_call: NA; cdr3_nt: TGTGCCAGCGGGGCTAGGGGGACGGACGGGGAGACCCAGTACTTC; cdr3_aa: CASGARGTDGETQYF
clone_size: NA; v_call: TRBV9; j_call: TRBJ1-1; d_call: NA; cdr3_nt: TGTGCCAGCAGCCCCCGCGACGCGGGGGACACTGAAGCTTTCTTT; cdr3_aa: CASSPRDAGDTEAFF
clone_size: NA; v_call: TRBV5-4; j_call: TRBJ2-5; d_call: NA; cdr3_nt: TGTGCCAGCAGCTTGGGGGCTAGCAAAGAGACCCAGTACTTC; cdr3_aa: CASSLGASKETQYF
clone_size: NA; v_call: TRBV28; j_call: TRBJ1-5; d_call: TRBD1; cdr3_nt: TGTGCCAGCAGTTTTTCGGACAGGACTAATCAGCCCCAGCATTTT; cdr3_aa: CASSFSDRTNQPQHF
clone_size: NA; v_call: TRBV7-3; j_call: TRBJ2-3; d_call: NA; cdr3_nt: TGTGCCAGCAGCCCTAGTTCAGGCACAGATACGCAGTATTTT; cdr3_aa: CASSPSSGTDTQYF
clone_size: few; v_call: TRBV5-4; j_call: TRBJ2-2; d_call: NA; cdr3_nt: TGTGCCAGCAGCATAGCCGGGGAGCTGTTTTTT; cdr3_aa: CASSIAGELFF
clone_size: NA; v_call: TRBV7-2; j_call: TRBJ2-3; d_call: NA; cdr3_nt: TGTGCCAGCAGCTTTCCCCCCCCGACACCGTACGGGCAGTATTTT; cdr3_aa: CASSFPPPTPYGQYF
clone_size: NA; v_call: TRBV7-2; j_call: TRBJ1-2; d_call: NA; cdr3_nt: TGTGCCAGCAGCCCCCAGGGATATGGCTACACCTTC; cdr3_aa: CASSPQGYGYTF
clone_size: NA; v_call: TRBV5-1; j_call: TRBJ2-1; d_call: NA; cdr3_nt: TGCGCCAGCAGCTTGGAAGGTGGGCTGAGCTCCTACAATGAGCAGTTCTTC; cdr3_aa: CASSLEGGLSSYNEQFF
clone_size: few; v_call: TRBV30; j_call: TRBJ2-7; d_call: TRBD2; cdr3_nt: TGTGCCTGGAGTATGACGGGAGGATACGAGCAGTACTTC; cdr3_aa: CAWSMTGGYEQYF
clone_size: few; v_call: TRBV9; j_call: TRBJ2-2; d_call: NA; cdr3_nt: TGTGCCAGCAGCGTAGGCGGCAGGGGAAGGACCGGGGAGCTGTTTTTT; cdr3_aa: CASSVGGRGRTGELFF
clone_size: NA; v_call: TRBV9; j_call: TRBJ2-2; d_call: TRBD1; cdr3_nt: TGTGCCAGCAGCCGACAGGGGGTCACCGGGGAGCTGTTTTTT; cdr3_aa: CASSRQGVTGELFF
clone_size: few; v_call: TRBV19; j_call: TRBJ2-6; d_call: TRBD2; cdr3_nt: TGTGCCAGTAGTACTGGCGGGAGTGGCAGGGCCAACGTCCTGACTTTC; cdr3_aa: CASSTGGSGRANVLTF
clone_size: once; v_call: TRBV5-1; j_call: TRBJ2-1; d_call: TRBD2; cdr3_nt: TGCGCCAGCAGCTTGGAAGGGACTAGCGGGAGGGATGAGCAGTTCTTC; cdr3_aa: CASSLEGTSGRDEQFF
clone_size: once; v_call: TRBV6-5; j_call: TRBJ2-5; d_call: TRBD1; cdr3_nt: TGTGCCAGCAGTTACGGGACAGGGCAAGAGACCCAGTACTTC; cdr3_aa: CASSYGTGQETQYF
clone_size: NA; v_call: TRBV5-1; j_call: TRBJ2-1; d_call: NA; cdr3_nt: TGCGCCAGCAGCTCGAGGGACTTCAGCTCCTACAATGAGCAGTTCTTC; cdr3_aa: CASSSRDFSSYNEQFF
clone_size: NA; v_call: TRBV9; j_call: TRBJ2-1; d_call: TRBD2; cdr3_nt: TGTGCCAGCAGCGTTACTAGCGGGAGGTCAAATGAGCAGTTCTTC; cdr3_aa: CASSVTSGRSNEQFF
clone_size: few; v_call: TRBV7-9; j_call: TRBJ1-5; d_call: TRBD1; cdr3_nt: TGTGCCAGCAGCCCGGGGGACAGGGGTCCGGGGTCCCAGCATTTT; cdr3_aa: CASSPGDRGPGSQHF
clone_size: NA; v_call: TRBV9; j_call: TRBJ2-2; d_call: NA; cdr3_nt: TGTGCCAGCAGCGCCACAGTGAACACCGGGGAGCTGTTTTTT; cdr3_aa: CASSATVNTGELFF
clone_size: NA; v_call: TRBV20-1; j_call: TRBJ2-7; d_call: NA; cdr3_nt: TGCAGTAAGGGAGTGGGGGAGCAGTACTTC; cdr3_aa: CSKGVGEQYF
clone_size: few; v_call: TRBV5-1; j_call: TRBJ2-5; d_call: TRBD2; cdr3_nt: TGCGCCAGCAGCGCAGGACACGCCGGGGGGTCGGAGACCCAGTACTTC; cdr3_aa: CASSAGHAGGSETQYF
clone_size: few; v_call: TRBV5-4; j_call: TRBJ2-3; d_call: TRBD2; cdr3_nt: TGTGCCAGCAGCTTGCGGACTAGCGGGAGGGCCTTAGCAGATACGCAGTATTTT; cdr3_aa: CASSLRTSGRALADTQYF
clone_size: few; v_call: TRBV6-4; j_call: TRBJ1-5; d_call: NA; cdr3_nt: TGTGCCAGCAGTGCGGAGGGTAATCAGCCCCAGCATTTT; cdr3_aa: CASSAEGNQPQHF
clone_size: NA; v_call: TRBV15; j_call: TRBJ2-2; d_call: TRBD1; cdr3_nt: TGTGCCACCAGCAGCCACAGGGGAAGAACCGGGGAGCTGTTTTTT; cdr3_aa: CATSSHRGRTGELFF
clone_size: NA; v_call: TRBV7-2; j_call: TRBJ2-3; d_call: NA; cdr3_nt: TGTGCCAGCAGCTTCCCCCCAGGGGAATGGGACACAGATACGCAGTATTTT; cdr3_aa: CASSFPPGEWDTDTQYF
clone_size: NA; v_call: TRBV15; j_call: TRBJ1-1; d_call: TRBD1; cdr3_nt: TGTGCCACCAGCGGGATCACAGGGGGCGCGGGTGAAGCTTTCTTT; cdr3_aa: CATSGITGGAGEAFF
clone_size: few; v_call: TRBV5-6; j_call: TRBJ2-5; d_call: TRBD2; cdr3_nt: TGTGCCAGCAGCTCCCTCCTAGCGGGAGTTTATGAGACCCAGTACTTC; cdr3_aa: CASSSLLAGVYETQYF
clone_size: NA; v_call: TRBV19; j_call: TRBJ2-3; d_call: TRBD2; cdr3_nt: TGTGCCAGTACCCCAACCCAGCGGGAGGCCACAGATACGCAGTATTTT; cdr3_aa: CASTPTQREATDTQYF
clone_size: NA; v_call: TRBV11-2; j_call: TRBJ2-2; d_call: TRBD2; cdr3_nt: TGTGCCAGCAGTAGACTAGCACGGGACACCGGGGAGCTGTTTTTT; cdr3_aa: CASSRLARDTGELFF
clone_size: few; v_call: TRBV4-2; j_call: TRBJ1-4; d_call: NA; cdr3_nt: TGTGCCAGCAGCCAAATAGCCGTATTGGGTGAAAAACTGTTTTTT; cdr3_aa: CASSQIAVLGEKLFF